This entry features one T cell receptor beta chain sequence. Its antigen is not identified. This entry belongs to a study of post-analysis software for immune sequencing data. Points from the study as a whole: TRBV5-6, TRBV5-1 and TRBV20-1 were among roughly five TRBV segments more frequent in patients than controls. Samples from a shared batch, those prepared together, strongly co-clustered by F measure.

Trimming cost V 3 bases and J 7 bases, with 15 bases left between them. The length of the CDR3 is 13 residues. From germline, CDR1 is SQVTM and CDR2 ANQGSEA. Unique molecular identifiers were built into the TCR beta cDNA libraries. A single record per CDR3 protein comes from TCRdb applying MiXCR to the PCR reads. The sample shows roughly 670,000 distinct CDR3 sequences, around 64% of them seen only once. The rearrangement uses TRBV29-1 and TRBJ1-1; maybe TRBD1 (5 bases). Specimen: blood. The TCR comes from a girl between 2 and 10 years old with multiple sclerosis. This CDR3 reads CSVEGRGRGEAFF. CDR3 bases: TGCAGCGTTGAGGGGAGGGGTCGGGGTGAAGCTTTCTTT.